This TCR beta chain was recorded in a study of human T cells and chemical hapten exposure. Study background: The study sensitized with 2% DPC on a 2 cm by 2 cm patch of upper inner arm skin. Cases of alopecia areata, totalis or universalis occurred in a predominantly female patient group.

Indicated time point: pre-sensitization, week 0. Treatment meaning: therapeutic diphenylcyclopropenone sensitization with weekly scalp DPC. Total RNA was isolated from unfractionated whole blood. People who gave samples had alopecia, were 18 to 70 years old, and were suitable for DPC. CDR1 and CDR2 (germline): MDHEN, SYDVKM. This CDR3 is 11 amino acids long. Trimming cost V 5 bases and J 8 bases, with 6 bases left between them. The library put unique molecular identifiers onto individual cDNA molecules. TCRdb itself ran the RACE reads through MiXCR, one entry per CDR3 protein. In the table there are fewer than 45,000 distinct CDR3 sequences, 10% of which are singletons.

The sequencing here drew on whole blood, taken in connection with sensitization to the hapten diphenylcyclopropenone (DPC). This chain connects TRBV28 to TRBJ2-2; D is unclear. This sequence was found in a man aged 50 to 60 with alopecia areata. Some clones in this sample may be carry-over from other donors' samples. CDR3 in DNA: TGTGCCAGCAGTGTCCCAGGGGAGCTGTTTTTT. It is translated as CASSVPGELFF. The full variable domain, in which reference TRBV28 and TRBJ2-2 provide the parts outside the CDR3, is DVKVTQSSRYLVKRTGEKVFLECVQDMDHENMFWYRQDPGLGLRLIYFSYDVKMKEKGDIPEGYSVSREKKERFSLILESASTNQTSMYLCASSVPGELFFGEGSRLTVL.